The source of this T cell receptor (beta chain) is a study of regulatory T cells in long-lasting Graves disease. The CDR3 runs to 15 residues. V was clipped by 5 bases and J by 4 bases, with 14 bases between them. The germline CDR1 and CDR2 sequences are MNHNS and SASEGT. With respect to this clonotype: Its antigen is currently unknown.

Broader study findings: Patients with persistent Graves' had lower TCR diversity than newly diagnosed patients.

CDR3-region Arm-PCR and iRepertoire HTBI primers produced the TCR beta libraries. TCRdb re-analysed the multiplex PCR reads in MiXCR, keeping a single row per CDR3 protein. The table has 400,000 to 500,000 distinct CDR3 sequences, around a fifth seen once; the top ten hold roughly 7.1%. The time point is: persistent/refractory GD, antithyroid drugs over 5 years with positive TRAb. Extracted PBMC RNA gave rise to the TCR library. Graves' disease diagnosis relied on American Thyroid Association guidelines. The patients included were those that came from an endocrinology department in Xi'an, China. This TCR was sampled from a female donor with Graves disease. The chain employs TRBV6-1 and TRBJ2-2; D perhaps matches TRBD1 (6 bases). The sequenced sample was peripheral blood mononuclear cells (PBMCs), obtained when the disease was refractory, from a patient treated with antithyroid drugs. The CDR3 loop is CASSNIQGATGELFF. In nucleotides, the CDR3 is TGTGCCAGCAGTAACATACAGGGTGCCACCGGGGAGCTGTTTTTT.